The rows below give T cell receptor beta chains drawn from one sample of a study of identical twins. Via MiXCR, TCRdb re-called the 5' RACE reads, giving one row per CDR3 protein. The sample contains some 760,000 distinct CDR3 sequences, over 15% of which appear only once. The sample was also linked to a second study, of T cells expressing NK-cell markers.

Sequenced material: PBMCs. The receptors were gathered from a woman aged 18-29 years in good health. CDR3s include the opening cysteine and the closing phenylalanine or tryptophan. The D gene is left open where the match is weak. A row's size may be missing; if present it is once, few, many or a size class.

cdr3_nt: TGTGCCAGCAGGGCCGGGACACAAAACACTGAAGCTTTCTTT
cdr3_aa: CASRAGTQNTEAFF
d_call: -
v_call: TRBV7-9
clone_size: -
j_call: TRBJ1-1

cdr3_nt: TGTGCCAGCAGCGGATTATACTATGGCTACACCTTC
cdr3_aa: CASSGLYYGYTF
d_call: -
v_call: TRBV7-8
clone_size: few
j_call: TRBJ1-2

cdr3_nt: TGCGCCAGCTCGGGAGGGGAAACCCTCCACTTT
cdr3_aa: CASSGGETLHF
d_call: -
v_call: TRBV10-2
clone_size: -
j_call: TRBJ1-6

cdr3_nt: TGCGCCAGCAGCTTGATCAGCGGGGGGGCGGATACGCAGTATTTT
cdr3_aa: CASSLISGGADTQYF
d_call: TRBD2
v_call: TRBV5-1
clone_size: -
j_call: TRBJ2-3

cdr3_nt: TGCGCCAGCAGCCAACAGCCTTCTGGTGAGAACACTGAAGCTTTCTTT
cdr3_aa: CASSQQPSGENTEAFF
d_call: -
v_call: TRBV5-1
clone_size: -
j_call: TRBJ1-1

cdr3_nt: TGCGCCAGCAGCAAAACTCGACAGGGGGCCTACGAGCAGTACTTC
cdr3_aa: CASSKTRQGAYEQYF
d_call: TRBD1
v_call: TRBV5-1
clone_size: many
j_call: TRBJ2-7

cdr3_nt: TGCAGTGTTCCGCGCTCCGGGGGACTGAACACTGAAGCTTTCTTT
cdr3_aa: CSVPRSGGLNTEAFF
d_call: -
v_call: TRBV20-1
clone_size: -
j_call: TRBJ1-1

cdr3_nt: TGTGCCAGCAGCCAAAGACCCTACAATGAGCAGTTCTTC
cdr3_aa: CASSQRPYNEQFF
d_call: -
v_call: TRBV3-1
clone_size: -
j_call: TRBJ2-1

cdr3_nt: TGTGCCAGCAGCGTATATCCGGGACCGCAGTATGGCTACACCTTC
cdr3_aa: CASSVYPGPQYGYTF
d_call: -
v_call: TRBV5-5
clone_size: -
j_call: TRBJ1-2

cdr3_nt: TGTGCCAGCAGTAGGACTAGCGGGAGATCAGATACGCAGTATTTT
cdr3_aa: CASSRTSGRSDTQYF
d_call: TRBD2
v_call: TRBV12-3/TRBV12-4
clone_size: few
j_call: TRBJ2-3

cdr3_nt: TGTGCCAGCAGAAGGGGGACAGGGCCCTATCGTCAGTACTTC
cdr3_aa: CASRRGTGPYRQYF
d_call: TRBD1
v_call: TRBV25-1
clone_size: few
j_call: TRBJ2-7

cdr3_nt: TGTGCCATCAGCCCCGGACAGGGGGTCACTGAAGCTTTCTTT
cdr3_aa: CAISPGQGVTEAFF
d_call: TRBD1
v_call: TRBV10-3
clone_size: -
j_call: TRBJ1-1

cdr3_nt: TGTGCCAGCAGCGTGGGGACATCGAACACCGGGGAGCTGTTTTTT
cdr3_aa: CASSVGTSNTGELFF
d_call: -
v_call: TRBV9
clone_size: few
j_call: TRBJ2-2

cdr3_nt: TGTGCCAGCACTGACCGGGACTCTAATGAAAAACTGTTTTTT
cdr3_aa: CASTDRDSNEKLFF
d_call: -
v_call: TRBV6-1
clone_size: -
j_call: TRBJ1-4

cdr3_nt: TGTGCCAGCAGTTTAGCGGAGCAGGGGCCGTACAATGAGCAGTTCTTC
cdr3_aa: CASSLAEQGPYNEQFF
d_call: -
v_call: TRBV27
clone_size: -
j_call: TRBJ2-1

cdr3_nt: TGCGCCAGCAGCCAGAGAGCGGGAGTTGGTTACGAGCAGTACTTC
cdr3_aa: CASSQRAGVGYEQYF
d_call: TRBD2
v_call: TRBV4-3
clone_size: -
j_call: TRBJ2-7

cdr3_nt: TGTGCCAGCAGCTCCCAGGGGGCAGGGGTCAATGAGCAGTTCTTC
cdr3_aa: CASSSQGAGVNEQFF
d_call: TRBD1
v_call: TRBV7-2
clone_size: -
j_call: TRBJ2-1

cdr3_nt: TGTGCCATCGCGTTAACAGCGGGGGGGCCTACCACAGATACGCAGTATTTT
cdr3_aa: CAIALTAGGPTTDTQYF
d_call: TRBD2
v_call: TRBV10-3
clone_size: many
j_call: TRBJ2-3

cdr3_nt: TGTGCCAGCAGTTTAGCGGCAGCCCACAATGAGCAGTTCTTC
cdr3_aa: CASSLAAAHNEQFF
d_call: -
v_call: TRBV12-3/TRBV12-4
clone_size: -
j_call: TRBJ2-1

cdr3_nt: TGCAGTGCTAGAGACCAACTGGGAGGCACTGAAGCTTTCTTT
cdr3_aa: CSARDQLGGTEAFF
d_call: -
v_call: TRBV20-1
clone_size: few
j_call: TRBJ1-1

cdr3_nt: TGTGCCAGCACTCCTCTTTTCCAGGCCCTCGGTCAGCCCCAGCATTTT
cdr3_aa: CASTPLFQALGQPQHF
d_call: -
v_call: TRBV6-2/TRBV6-3
clone_size: few
j_call: TRBJ1-5

cdr3_nt: TGCGCCAGCAGTGACCAGGGGAACACTGAAGCTTTCTTT
cdr3_aa: CASSDQGNTEAFF
d_call: -
v_call: TRBV5-1
clone_size: -
j_call: TRBJ1-1

cdr3_nt: TGTGCCAGCAGCTTCCCGACGGCGGCTGGAACCATATATTTT
cdr3_aa: CASSFPTAAGTIYF
d_call: -
v_call: TRBV7-8
clone_size: -
j_call: TRBJ1-3

cdr3_nt: TGCGCCAGCAGCCAACAATTCCTCCTGGAGCAGTTCTTC
cdr3_aa: CASSQQFLLEQFF
d_call: -
v_call: TRBV4-3
clone_size: few
j_call: TRBJ2-1

cdr3_nt: TGCAGCGTCCGGACAGCATTCTCCTACGAGCAGTACTTC
cdr3_aa: CSVRTAFSYEQYF
d_call: -
v_call: TRBV29-1
clone_size: few
j_call: TRBJ2-7

cdr3_nt: TGCGCCAGCAGCTTGGCCGGACAGCTCCGGTACGAGCAGTACTTC
cdr3_aa: CASSLAGQLRYEQYF
d_call: -
v_call: TRBV5-1
clone_size: few
j_call: TRBJ2-7

cdr3_nt: TGTGCCAGCAGCGTTAGCGGGGCGATCACAGATACGCAGTATTTT
cdr3_aa: CASSVSGAITDTQYF
d_call: TRBD2
v_call: TRBV5-5
clone_size: few
j_call: TRBJ2-3

cdr3_nt: TGTGCCATCAGTAAAGGGACAGGGATTTTCGATGAGCAGTTCTTC
cdr3_aa: CAISKGTGIFDEQFF
d_call: TRBD1
v_call: TRBV10-3
clone_size: few
j_call: TRBJ2-1

cdr3_nt: TGTGCTATATCCGGACCTCGGACCCAGTACTTC
cdr3_aa: CAISGPRTQYF
d_call: -
v_call: TRBV12-5
clone_size: few
j_call: TRBJ2-5

cdr3_nt: TGCAGTGGGCAGGGGGCACCCCGAATCAACACCGGGGAGCTGTTTTTT
cdr3_aa: CSGQGAPRINTGELFF
d_call: TRBD1
v_call: TRBV20-1
clone_size: few
j_call: TRBJ2-2

cdr3_nt: TGTGCCAGCAGCTTAGACACCAGCGGAGGCTCCCTCTACAATGAGCAGTTCTTC
cdr3_aa: CASSLDTSGGSLYNEQFF
d_call: -
v_call: TRBV11-2
clone_size: -
j_call: TRBJ2-1

cdr3_nt: TGTGCCAGCAGCCAAGACTCTAGCGGGGGTCTCGAGCAGTACTTC
cdr3_aa: CASSQDSSGGLEQYF
d_call: TRBD2
v_call: TRBV3-1
clone_size: few
j_call: TRBJ2-7

cdr3_nt: TGCAGCGCCAGGGGGCCCAATCAGCCCCAGCATTTT
cdr3_aa: CSARGPNQPQHF
d_call: TRBD1
v_call: TRBV29-1
clone_size: -
j_call: TRBJ1-5

cdr3_nt: TGTGCCAGCAGCTCCTCAGTGAACACTGAAGCTTTCTTT
cdr3_aa: CASSSSVNTEAFF
d_call: -
v_call: TRBV7-8
clone_size: many
j_call: TRBJ1-1

cdr3_nt: TGTGCCAGCAGTTATAGGGGGAGCGGCTCCTACAATGAGCAGTTCTTC
cdr3_aa: CASSYRGSGSYNEQFF
d_call: -
v_call: TRBV6-5
clone_size: -
j_call: TRBJ2-1

cdr3_nt: TGTGCCAGCAGCTCCCCGGGACTAGCGGCAGATACGCAGTATTTT
cdr3_aa: CASSSPGLAADTQYF
d_call: TRBD2
v_call: TRBV7-9
clone_size: few
j_call: TRBJ2-3

cdr3_nt: TGTGCCGCCATAGGCGAAGTAGCGGGGTTAGATACGCAGTATTTT
cdr3_aa: CAAIGEVAGLDTQYF
d_call: TRBD2
v_call: TRBV6-1
clone_size: -
j_call: TRBJ2-3

cdr3_nt: TGCAGTGCTAGACCCCACAGGGGGTCATCTTGGTCCTACAATGAGCAGTTCTTC
cdr3_aa: CSARPHRGSSWSYNEQFF
d_call: TRBD1
v_call: TRBV20-1
clone_size: -
j_call: TRBJ2-1

cdr3_nt: TGTGCCAGCAGCCCGGACAGGGCCTACAATGAGCAGTTCTTC
cdr3_aa: CASSPDRAYNEQFF
d_call: TRBD1
v_call: TRBV3-1
clone_size: many
j_call: TRBJ2-1

cdr3_nt: TGCAGTGCTAGAGTGGCGCGGGGGACCTACAATGAGCAGTTCTTC
cdr3_aa: CSARVARGTYNEQFF
d_call: TRBD2
v_call: TRBV20-1
clone_size: -
j_call: TRBJ2-1

cdr3_nt: TGTGCCAGCAGTTTCAGCCCAAACCTTGGGGGAAAACTGTTTTTT
cdr3_aa: CASSFSPNLGGKLFF
d_call: -
v_call: TRBV7-2
clone_size: few
j_call: TRBJ1-4

cdr3_nt: TGTGCCAGCAGCTTACATCCCAGACGAGATACGCAGTATTTT
cdr3_aa: CASSLHPRRDTQYF
d_call: -
v_call: TRBV7-2
clone_size: -
j_call: TRBJ2-3

cdr3_nt: TGTGCCAGCAGTTACTCGAGGGGCCGATACAATGAGCAGTTCTTC
cdr3_aa: CASSYSRGRYNEQFF
d_call: -
v_call: TRBV6-2/TRBV6-3
clone_size: -
j_call: TRBJ2-1

cdr3_nt: TGCGCCAGCAGCCAAGTCCAAGAATCCTACAATGAGCAGTTCTTC
cdr3_aa: CASSQVQESYNEQFF
d_call: -
v_call: TRBV4-3
clone_size: -
j_call: TRBJ2-1

cdr3_nt: TGTGCCACCAGCAGAGATGGCCACTATGGCTACACCTTC
cdr3_aa: CATSRDGHYGYTF
d_call: -
v_call: TRBV15
clone_size: -
j_call: TRBJ1-2

cdr3_nt: TGTGCCAGCAGTTACTCTACTTCGACGGTCGGGCCTTTCTTT
cdr3_aa: CASSYSTSTVGPFF
d_call: -
v_call: TRBV6-5
clone_size: -
j_call: TRBJ1-1

cdr3_nt: TGCAGTGCAATGGACGGGAACACTGAAGCTTTCTTT
cdr3_aa: CSAMDGNTEAFF
d_call: -
v_call: TRBV20-1
clone_size: few
j_call: TRBJ1-1

cdr3_nt: TGTGCCAGCAGTTACGTGGGCCTAGCGGGGACAGATACGCAGTATTTT
cdr3_aa: CASSYVGLAGTDTQYF
d_call: TRBD2
v_call: TRBV6-5
clone_size: -
j_call: TRBJ2-3